The T cell receptor (beta chain) under discussion was sequenced for a study of metastatic and nonmetastatic thyroid tumors. Study details: For malignant and benign thyroid patients, tumor or nodule tissue and blood were the sources whose repertoires were compared.

V dropped 2 bases and J dropped 5 bases, with 6 bases sitting between them. Germline CDR1 is SGHVS and CDR2 is FNYEAQ. The CDR3 has 12 amino acids. This clone rates as medium-sized. Its target is not known. As handled by the study authors: In papillary thyroid cancer, a distant-metastasis classifier was built using CDR3 differences across clinicopathological groups. TCRdb re-called the PCR reads through MiXCR. For this entry, the V and J calls and clone size follow TCRdb and not the study's own pipeline. The data show more than 15,000 clones, approximately 32% seen once. Broader study findings: In blood and tumor, TCR beta diversity was reportedly significantly higher in malignant thyroid tumors than in benign nodules.

Patients underwent thyroid surgery, and none had received any treatment before it. The gene calls are TRBV7-6 and TRBJ2-5, with D uncertain. Sample: tumor tissue. This sequence originates from a male donor with papillary thyroid cancer or a benign thyroid nodule (not recorded which). Some clones in this sample may be carry-over from other donors' samples. CDR3 loop: CASSLPGETQYF. CDR3 DNA sequence: TGTGCCAGCAGCTTACCGGGCGAGACCCAGTACTTC.